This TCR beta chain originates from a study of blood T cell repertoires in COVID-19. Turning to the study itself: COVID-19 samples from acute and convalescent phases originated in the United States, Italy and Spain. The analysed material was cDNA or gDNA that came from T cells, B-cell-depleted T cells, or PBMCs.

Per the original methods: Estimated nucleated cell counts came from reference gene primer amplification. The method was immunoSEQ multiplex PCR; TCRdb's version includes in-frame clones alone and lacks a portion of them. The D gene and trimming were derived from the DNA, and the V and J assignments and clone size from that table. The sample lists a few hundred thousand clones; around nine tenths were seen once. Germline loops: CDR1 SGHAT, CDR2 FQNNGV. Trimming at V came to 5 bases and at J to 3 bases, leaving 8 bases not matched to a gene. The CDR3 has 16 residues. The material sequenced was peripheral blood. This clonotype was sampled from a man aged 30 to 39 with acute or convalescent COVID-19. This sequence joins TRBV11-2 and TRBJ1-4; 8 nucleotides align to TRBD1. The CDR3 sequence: CASSRGQGGSNEKLFF. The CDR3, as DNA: TGTGCCAGCAGCCGAGGACAGGGAGGATCTAATGAAAAACTGTTTTTT. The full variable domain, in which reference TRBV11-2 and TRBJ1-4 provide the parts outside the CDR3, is EAGVAQSPRYKIIEKRQSVAFWCNPISGHATLYWYQQILGQGPKLLIQFQNNGVVDDSQLPKDRFSAERLKGVDSTLKIQPAKLEDSAVYLCASSRGQGGSNEKLFFGSGTQLSVL.